This T cell receptor (beta chain) was identified in a study of response to subunit inactivated influenza vaccine listed by TCRdb under 2018. Study-wide context: Deep quantitative profiling of the T cell receptor repertoire was used in the study to follow responses to a trivalent subunit inactivated influenza vaccine. Summary of the overall study and its limitations: It was suggested by the authors that each seasonal influenza vaccination may recruit only a limited number of new T cells.

Reading the germline V gene gives CDR1 ENHRY and CDR2 SYGVKD. Counted from cysteine to phenylalanine, this CDR3 has 14 amino acids. The CDR3 DNA has 42 bases and is translated from base 1. The V and J ends are trimmed by 5 bases and 6 bases, leaving 11 bases between them. This clonotype was detected a few times. Its antigen has not been determined. Per-base qualities were not stored, and no clone one base away is much larger. Sample time point, as interpreted from the label and publication: 45 days after influenza vaccine administration. Receptor libraries were prepared by RT-PCR. Instrument on record: Illumina HiSeq 2500. TCRdb ran its own pipeline on the public reads, namely fastp trimming at Q25 and MiXCR clone calling, and kept in-frame beta chains. Rows are unified per CDR3 protein, each entry keeping the most common DNA and genes. The table for this sample lists over 450,000 distinct CDR3 sequences; 10% to 15% of them were counted only once. The top ten constitute 10% to 15% of the sample.

The clonotype was recovered from a man aged 50 to 59 who received an inactivated influenza vaccine. Donor details come from another sample of the same person, matched by shared clones. The chain is made from TRBV10-3 and TRBJ1-6, with the identity of the D gene unclear. The sequenced sample was PBMCs from blood, obtained about 40 days after vaccination. The CDR3 is CAISREASNSPLHF. The nucleotides read TGTGCCATCAGTCGAGAAGCTTCTAATTCACCCCTCCACTTT.